The rows below give T cell receptor beta chains drawn from one sample of a study of blood T cell repertoires in COVID-19. TCRdb's copy holds only in-frame clones and misses some; the assay was immunoSEQ multiplex PCR. The repertoire consists of approximately 670,000 clones, with 85% to 90% occurring once and the leading ten covering around 0.3%. What was sequenced was peripheral blood. The origin of the receptors is a woman between 18 and 30 years old with acute or convalescent COVID-19. The CDR3 runs from the conserved cysteine through the conserved F or W. The D gene is left open where the match is weak. Expanded clones are given a class, and other clones once, few, many or no size at all.

clone_size j_call v_call d_call cdr3_nt cdr3_aa
once TRBJ2-2 TRBV6-4 NA TGTGCCAGCAGTGACGGGGGGTCCACCGGGGAGCTGTTTTTT CASSDGGSTGELFF
NA TRBJ2-3 TRBV29-1 TRBD2 TGCAGCGTTGGACTAGCGGGCCGCACAGATACGCAGTATTTT CSVGLAGRTDTQYF
NA TRBJ1-1 TRBV27 TRBD1 TGTGCCAGCAGTTCTCTACTAGGGACAGGTTCGAACACTGAAGCTTTCTTT CASSSLLGTGSNTEAFF
NA TRBJ1-1 TRBV12-3/TRBV12-4 TRBD1 TGTGCCAGCAGTAGGGACAGCAACACTGAAGCTTTCTTT CASSRDSNTEAFF
NA TRBJ1-1 TRBV5-6 NA TGTGCCAGCAGCTTTGGGAGGGCCGGGCCCTACACTGAAGCTTTCTTT CASSFGRAGPYTEAFF
NA TRBJ1-3 TRBV19 NA TGTGCCAGTAGTCCGCGGACAGCTAATACCGGAAACACCATATATTTT CASSPRTANTGNTIYF
NA TRBJ2-1 TRBV3-1/TRBV3-2 TRBD1 TGTGCCAGCAGCGGATCCCGACAGGGGGGTTCCTACAATGAGCAGTTCTTC CASSGSRQGGSYNEQFF
NA TRBJ1-2 TRBV19 TRBD1 TGTGCCAGTAGTCCTGGGACAGGGGTAAACTATGGCTACACCTTC CASSPGTGVNYGYTF
NA TRBJ1-1 TRBV18 NA TGTGCCAGCTCACGGCAGAACACTGAAGCTTTCTTT CASSRQNTEAFF
NA TRBJ1-1 TRBV7-2 TRBD1 TGTGCCAGCAGCTCCAGAGACAGGGGAAAGGGAACTGAAGCTTTCTTT CASSSRDRGKGTEAFF
NA TRBJ1-2 TRBV4-3 NA TGCGCCAGCAGCCAAGATCGTCACACATACATCTATGGCTACACCTTC CASSQDRHTYIYGYTF